This is a list of T cell receptor beta chains from one sample in a study of regulatory T cells in long-lasting Graves disease. One entry per CDR3 protein results from TCRdb running MiXCR on the multiplex PCR reads. The table includes about 460,000 distinct CDR3 sequences, 22% detected once. Sequencing used peripheral blood mononuclear cells (PBMCs), obtained when the disease was refractory, from a patient treated with antithyroid drugs. The origin of the receptors is a female donor with Graves disease. The CDR3 runs from the conserved cysteine through the conserved F or W. A D gene is named only where the DNA matches it firmly. The size entry is marked missing in some rows and otherwise reads once, few, many or a size class.

CASSPWAGSGQPQHF	TGTGCCAGCAGCCCTTGGGCAGGGTCGGGTCAGCCCCAGCATTTT	TRBV11-2	few	.	TRBJ1-5
CASTRWGPNTGELFF	TGTGCCAGCACCCGTTGGGGTCCGAACACCGGGGAGCTGTTTTTT	TRBV7-2	many	.	TRBJ2-2
CASSQRTLRGANYGYTF	TGTGCCAGCAGCCAGAGGACCCTCCGGGGGGCCAACTATGGCTACACCTTC	TRBV14	few	.	TRBJ1-2
CASSLQGWSGANVLTF	TGTGCCAGCAGCCTGCAGGGGTGGTCTGGGGCCAACGTCCTGACTTTC	TRBV14	.	.	TRBJ2-6
CASTSKTPSYEQYF	TGTGCCAGCACCAGCAAGACACCTTCCTACGAGCAGTACTTC	TRBV28	many	.	TRBJ2-7
CASSLTDSLSPISF	TGTGCCAGCAGCTTGACGGACTCACTCTCCCCGATCAGCTTC	TRBV7-2	.	.	TRBJ2-7
CASSEQGVTQETQYF	TGCGCCAGCAGCGAACAGGGGGTCACGCAAGAGACCCAGTACTTC	TRBV7-9	.	TRBD1	TRBJ2-5
CSARPDGGRGSSGANVLTF	TGCAGTGCTAGACCAGACGGGGGGCGGGGGAGCTCTGGGGCCAACGTCCTGACTTTC	TRBV20-1	few	.	TRBJ2-6
CASSPMCGNRGQDTDTQYF	TGTGCCAGCAGCCCAATGTGCGGTAACAGGGGGCAGGACACAGATACGCAGTATTTT	TRBV6-4	.	TRBD1	TRBJ2-3
CASSIRNWGSTQYF	TGTGCCAGTAGTATCAGGAATTGGGGTAGTACGCAGTATTTT	TRBV19	.	.	TRBJ2-3
CASSLGTSGRVGGGTDTQYF	TGTGCCAGCAGCCTCGGGACTAGCGGGAGAGTCGGTGGGGGCACAGATACGCAGTATTTT	TRBV7-8	.	TRBD2	TRBJ2-3
CSARDQGQTGELFF	TGCAGTGCTAGAGATCAAGGGCAAACCGGGGAGCTGTTTTTT	TRBV20-1	.	.	TRBJ2-2
CASSPRTSGDNEQFF	TGTGCCAGCAGTCCTAGGACTAGCGGGGACAATGAGCAGTTCTTC	TRBV4-2	few	TRBD2	TRBJ2-1
CASSPPLLAKNIQYF	TGTGCCAGCTCCCCCCCTTTATTAGCCAAAAACATTCAGTACTTC	TRBV2	many	.	TRBJ2-4
CASSEFGLYEQYF	TGTGCCAGCAGTGAATTCGGGTTATACGAGCAGTACTTC	TRBV25-1	.	.	TRBJ2-7
CASSYWGRSANQPQHF	TGTGCCAGCAGTTACTGGGGCAGGTCAGCAAATCAGCCCCAGCATTTT	TRBV6-9	many	.	TRBJ1-5
CASSPRGQPDYSGANVLTF	TGTGCCAGCAGCCCCCGGGGACAGCCAGATTACTCTGGGGCCAACGTCCTGACTTTC	TRBV13	.	TRBD1	TRBJ2-6
CASSLGAWDNSPLHF	TGTGCCAGCAGTTTGGGGGCCTGGGATAATTCACCCCTCCACTTT	TRBV28	many	.	TRBJ1-6
CASTPQGLGEKLFF	TGCGCCAGCACCCCCCAAGGGTTGGGTGAAAAACTGTTTTTT	TRBV5-1	.	.	TRBJ1-4
CASSLAWSGGNTEAFF	TGCGCCAGCAGCTTGGCTTGGTCAGGGGGGAACACTGAAGCTTTCTTT	TRBV5-1	few	TRBD1	TRBJ1-1
CASSVAGSRNSYEQYF	TGTGCCAGCAGCGTAGCCGGGTCTCGGAATTCCTACGAGCAGTACTTC	TRBV9	.	.	TRBJ2-7
CARREDSSYEQYF	TGTGCCAGGAGGGAAGACAGCTCCTACGAGCAGTACTTC	TRBV2	many	.	TRBJ2-7
CASSLGTGAIAYNSPLHF	TGTGCCAGTAGCCTCGGGACAGGGGCGATCGCCTATAATTCACCCCTCCACTTT	TRBV19	few	TRBD1	TRBJ1-6
CASSPRTNTEAFF	TGTGCCAGCAGCCCCCGAACCAACACTGAAGCTTTCTTT	TRBV28	many	.	TRBJ1-1
CASSLRGGSTNEKLFF	TGTGCCAGCAGTTTACGAGGAGGCTCAACTAATGAAAAACTGTTTTTT	TRBV28	many	.	TRBJ1-4
CASSFGRESYNEQFF	TGTGCCAGCAGCTTCGGGCGGGAGAGCTACAATGAGCAGTTCTTC	TRBV7-2	.	TRBD2	TRBJ2-1
CASSASSGGATDEQFF	TGTGCCAGCAGTGCTTCTAGCGGGGGGGCTACCGATGAGCAGTTCTTC	TRBV6-1	few	TRBD2	TRBJ2-1
CSVYGGESYEQYF	TGCAGCGTTTACGGGGGCGAATCCTACGAGCAGTACTTC	TRBV29-1	.	.	TRBJ2-7
CASSTGQGRVNYGYTF	TGTGCCAGCAGCACCGGACAGGGGAGGGTGAACTATGGCTACACCTTC	TRBV13	few	TRBD1	TRBJ1-2